This T cell receptor (beta chain) was captured in a study of blood T cell repertoires in COVID-19. Whole-study context: Both acute and convalescent COVID-19 samples were obtained from the United States, Italy and Spain. In each case, the material was cDNA or gDNA derived from T cells, B-cell-depleted T cells, or PBMCs.

The data were produced by immunoSEQ multiplex PCR, yet TCRdb's version contains in-frame clones alone and is incomplete. The sample yields around 100,000 clones, just under 95% seen once. V was cut by 6 bases and J by 4 bases, with 15 bases left in between. The CDR3 length is 14 residues. Germline-derived CDR1 and CDR2 are MDHEN and SYDVKM. The chain links TRBV28 to TRBJ1-2; a possible D gene is TRBD1 (5 bases). The TCR was taken from a man between 65 and 79 years old with acute or convalescent COVID-19. Sequences were obtained from peripheral blood. The CDR3: CASSYAGQGYGYTF. The CDR3 bases are TGTGCCAGCAGCTACGCGGGGCAGGGCTATGGCTACACCTTC.